The clone carrying this T cell receptor beta chain was detected many times. Its target is unknown. TCRdb used MiXCR to reprocess the 5' RACE reads, holding one entry per CDR3 protein. Of nearly 250,000 distinct CDR3 sequences listed, 5.5% to 7% are singletons. This sample stems from a study of identical twins. The length of the CDR3 is 17 residues. The V gene lost 4 bases and the J gene lost 5 bases, with 20 bases spanning the gap. Study-wide results and caveats: With abundant cord blood beta clonotypes, insertions were fewer; memory repertoires showed no such pattern. Interpretation of the results relied on cross-sectional statistical analysis and not on following the same donors.

This sample also appeared in a second study, on yellow fever vaccine responses in identical twins.

Sequencing was carried out using memory (CD45RO+) T cells sorted from blood. This chain joins TRBV12-3 or TRBV12-4 and TRBJ2-2; D ambiguous. The source is a woman in her late teens or twenties in good health. Here the CDR3 DNA reads TGTGCCAGCAGTTCAGGCCACCAACGGATGGGGACCGGGGAGCTGTTTTTT. Amino acids: CASSSGHQRMGTGELFF.